This record looks at one TCR beta chain sequence and its context. Antigen unknown. The germline CDR1 and CDR2 sequences are MDHEN and SYDVKM. The CDR3 is 13 residues long. V lost 5 bases and J lost 6, with 14 bases in between. Assay used: immunoSEQ multiplex PCR; TCRdb lists only in-frame clones, some missing. This sample has about 180,000 clones, with 88% found just once. The record originates from a study of T cell responses to AZD1222 COVID-19 vaccine. Study-level points and caveats: Mostly white British, mostly female donors; authors suggested clonal diversity may be underestimated.

V is TRBV28 and J is TRBJ2-7, with D hard to call. This sample comprised peripheral blood, obtained 28 days after the second AZD1222 dose. This TCR derives from an adult who received the AZD1222 COVID-19 vaccine. The CDR3 sequence is CASSPLGVGEQYF. DNA for the CDR3: TGTGCCAGCAGTCCCCTTGGTGTGGGCGAGCAGTACTTC.